This TCR beta chain was sequenced during a study of PD-1 blockade in mismatch repair-deficient tumors. PCR or immunohistochemistry showed mismatch repair deficiency in every enrolled patient. TCRs were sequenced from a few patients responding to pembrolizumab. Regarding the study as a whole: Tumor-resident clones, often absent from pretreatment blood, expanded after pembrolizumab and then contracted.

After removal of 0 bases from V and 6 bases from J, the junction contained 8 bases not matched to a gene. This CDR3 has 15 amino acids. Germline V CDR1 and CDR2: MNHEY, SVGAGI. As to this clone: The antigen remains undetermined.

Here immunoSEQ multiplex PCR was the method, and the copy in TCRdb shows in-frame clones only, minus some. The sample has roughly 53,000 clones, roughly three quarters seen once. This specimen was peripheral blood, taken 4 weeks after starting pembrolizumab. The TCR comes from an adult with mismatch repair-deficient cancer. The rearrangement uses TRBV6-5 and TRBJ2-7; 7 bases are shared with TRBD2. CDR3 DNA sequence: TGTGCCAGCAGTTACTCGGCTAGCGGCGCCGGCGAGCAGTACTTC. Amino acid sequence: CASSYSASGAGEQYF.